The 8 T cell receptor beta chains in this list originate from one sample, sequenced in a study of spatial heterogeneity in lung cancer. Overall study findings and caveats: For expanded intratumoral alpha and beta TCRs, counts tracked tumor mutation counts.

Each CDR3 protein is one row after TCRdb ran MiXCR on the 5' RACE reads. The sample lists more than 6,500 distinct CDR3 sequences; 12% were seen once. Time point in this sample: sample taken at primary tumor resection. Their specific antigens are unknown. The material sequenced was lung tumor tissue, taken at surgery. These receptors all come from a male donor with early-stage non-small cell lung cancer.

This clonotype is deemed medium-sized (0.01 to 0.1%). The rearrangement uses TRBV13 and TRBJ2-2, with D perhaps matching TRBD2 (5 bases). CDR1 PRHDT and CDR2 FYEKMQ come from the germline V gene (reference sequence). The CDR3 covers 17 residues. Between the trimmed V and J ends, which lost 5 bases and 0 bases, there was a span of 16 bases. CDR3 protein: CASSPSYRGTNTGELFF. The CDR3 nucleotides read TGTGCCAGCAGCCCATCCTATCGGGGAACGAACACCGGGGAGCTGTTTTTT. Using reference TRBV13 and TRBJ2-2 for the parts outside the CDR3, the full variable domain is AAGVIQSPRHLIKEKRETATLKCYPIPRHDTVYWYQQGPGQDPQFLISFYEKMQSDKGSIPDRFSAQQFSDYHSELNMSSLELGDSALYFCASSPSYRGTNTGELFFGEGSRLTVL.

This clonotype was seen repeatedly, ten times or more. V gene TRBV6-5 combines with J gene TRBJ2-3, with D possibly TRBD2 on 5 matching bases. Germline CDR1 reads MNHEY; CDR2 reads SVGAGI. The V gene lost 6 bases and the J gene lost 0 bases, with 13 bases spanning the gap. The CDR3 consists of 15 residues. The CDR3 sequence is CASSPRGSSTDTQYF. In nucleotides, the CDR3 is TGTGCCAGCAGCCCCCGGGGTTCCAGCACAGATACGCAGTATTTT.

V gene TRBV20-1 combines with J gene TRBJ2-7; 11 nucleotides align to TRBD2. CDR1 DFQATT and CDR2 SNEGSKA come from the germline V gene (reference sequence). The V and J ends lost 2 bases and 5 bases, in that order; junction bases with no gene match: 14. This CDR3 is 17 amino acids long. CDR3 amino acids: CSARSRTSGRSPNEQYF. The CDR3 nucleotides read TGCAGTGCTAGATCCCGGACTAGCGGGCGTTCGCCTAACGAGCAGTACTTC.

This clonotype qualifies as medium-sized. This sequence joins TRBV20-1 and TRBJ1-1, with D unresolved. CDR1 is DFQATT, CDR2 SNEGSKA, per germline (reference sequence). The CDR3 is 12 amino acids. The V end was cut by 6 bases, the J end by 4 bases, with 12 bases between. CDR3 DNA sequence: TGCAGTGCGGGCCCGAGGGTCACTGAAGCTTTCTTT. This sequence encodes CSAGPRVTEAFF.

This clonotype was picked up many times. The genes are TRBV7-3 and TRBJ1-1; possibly TRBD1 for D (5 bases). Trimming took off 1 base at V and 4 bases at J, with 13 bases between the two ends. Germline V gene data show CDR1 as SGHTA and CDR2 as FQGTGA. The CDR3 consists of 15 residues. CDR3 sequence (DNA): TGTGCCAGCAGCTTAAGCAAGATTAGGGGCACTGAAGCTTTCTTT. It specifies CASSLSKIRGTEAFF.

This clonotype was seen only a few times. V and J are TRBV2 and TRBJ1-2; D ambiguous. The CDR3 spans 14 residues. Germline assignment: CDR1 SNHLY and CDR2 FYNNEI. Trimming shortened V by 6 bases and J by 4 bases, and 15 bases separated the two germline ends. The CDR3 DNA sequence: TGTGCCAGCAGGGACGGCAAGGAAGGCTATGGCTACACCTTC. Amino acid sequence: CASRDGKEGYGYTF.

Many counts were recorded for this clonotype. The rearrangement joins TRBV28 to TRBJ2-7; D assignment may be TRBD1 or TRBD2 (5 bases each). Germline V CDR1 and CDR2: MDHEN, SYDVKM. V lost 5 bases and J 1 base, leaving 15 bases between the germline ends. CDR3 length: 15 amino acids. The CDR3 sequence is CASSPPSGRSYEQYF. In DNA form, the CDR3 reads TGTGCCAGCAGTCCCCCTTCGGGGCGGTCCTACGAGCAGTACTTC.

This clonotype was recorded many times. CDR3: CASERGEKTQYF. CDR3 in DNA: TGTGCTAGTGAACGGGGCGAGAAGACCCAGTACTTC. J is TRBJ2-5 and V is TRBV12-5, with D possibly being TRBD1 or TRBD2 (5 bases each). Germline V gene data show CDR1 as LGHNT and CDR2 as FRNRAP. The CDR3 has 12 residues. Trimming cost V 7 bases and J 6 bases, with 12 bases left between them.